The next 20 T cell receptor beta chains were all read from a single sample in a study of T-cell memory formation after mild COVID-19. TCRdb reprocessed the 5' RACE reads via MiXCR and lists one record per CDR3 protein. The sample has about 360,000 distinct CDR3 sequences, approximately 15% seen once. Sequencing was carried out using PBMCs or a T cell subset sorted from them (not recorded which). The source is a man aged 18 to 35 who had mild COVID-19 (a few samples of this study predate the infection). Cell type and time point are not known.

This clonotype was observed a few times. This chain connects TRBV20-1 to TRBJ2-5; 8 bases align to TRBD2. V shed 5 bases, J shed 5 bases, and the junction held 7 bases outside the gene matches. Germline V gives CDR1 DFQATT, CDR2 SNEGSKA (reference sequence). The CDR3 extends over 13 amino acids. The CDR3 region is CSAPGRGFETQYF. The DNA of the CDR3 is TGCAGTGCTCCCGGGAGGGGCTTCGAGACCCAGTACTTC.

This clonotype was picked up one time. V and J are TRBV6-5 and TRBJ1-1; D gene ambiguous. The V and J ends lost 8 bases and 7 bases respectively, with 14 bases between them. The germline V gene has CDR1 MNHEY and CDR2 SVGAGI. The CDR3 is 12 residues long. DNA of the CDR3: TGTGCCAGCCGGAGCATTTGGGGTGAAGCTTTCTTT. Its translation is CASRSIWGEAFF.

The gene calls are TRBV6-2 or TRBV6-3 and TRBJ2-3; possibly TRBD2 for D (6 bases). V was shortened by 6 bases and J by 2 bases, with 15 bases between the two germline ends. This CDR3 is 15 amino acids long. Germline V gene sequence: CDR1 MNHEY, CDR2 SVGEGT. Here the CDR3 DNA reads TGTGCCAGCAGCCCGTGGCGGGGCGACACAGATACGCAGTATTTT. This sequence encodes CASSPWRGDTDTQYF.

This chain joins TRBV27 and TRBJ1-2; D may be TRBD1 (6 bases). The V and J ends lost 3 bases and 6 bases respectively, with 11 bases between them. The germline CDR1 and CDR2 sequences are MNHEY and SMNVEV (reference sequence). The CDR3 is 13 residues long. The CDR3 DNA follows: TGTGCCAGCAGTTTTACAGGGTATCATGGCTACACCTTC. This codes for CASSFTGYHGYTF.

The chain carries TRBV5-1 and TRBJ2-5; tentative D call: TRBD1 (5 bases). Germline V gene lookup returns CDR1 SGHRS and CDR2 YFSETQ. V lost 5 bases and J lost 2, with 10 bases in between. CDR3 length: 13 amino acids. In nucleotides, the CDR3 is TGCGCCAGCAGACCGGACACTCAAGAGACCCAGTACTTC. Residues: CASRPDTQETQYF. The full variable domain, completed using reference TRBV5-1 and TRBJ2-5, is KAGVTQTPRYLIKTRGQQVTLSCSPISGHRSVSWYQQTPGQGLQFLFEYFSETQRNKGNFPGRFSGRQFSNSRSEMNVSTLELGDSALYLCASRPDTQETQYFGPGTRLLVL.

This clonotype was seen a few times. The chain recombines TRBV7-3 with TRBJ2-1; TRBD1 matches at 12 bases. The junction had 6 bases not matched to a gene; V was cut back by 5 bases and J by 7 bases. The CDR3 extends over 15 amino acids. The germline CDR1 and CDR2 sequences are SGHTA and FQGTGA. The CDR3 spells CASSRGQGAYNEQFF. The CDR3 DNA reads as TGTGCCAGCAGCCGGGGACAGGGGGCGTATAATGAGCAGTTCTTC.

The sample holds a few counts of this clonotype. The J gene is TRBJ2-5, the V gene TRBV28; D not resolved. This CDR3 region has 12 residues. Looked up from germline, CDR1 is MDHEN and CDR2 is SYDVKM. V was trimmed by 8 bases and J by 4 bases, leaving 11 bases between them. Written as DNA, the CDR3 is TGTGCCAGCCAATCTACCACAGAGACCCAGTACTTC. It codes for CASQSTTETQYF.

The chain recombines TRBV15 with TRBJ1-2, with no clear D. Trimming pared 8 bases from V and 4 bases from J, leaving 17 bases between. CDR1 LNHNV and CDR2 YYDKDF come from the germline V gene (reference sequence). The CDR3 is 14 residues long. The CDR3 reads CATQPLSAGYGYTF. In nucleotides, the CDR3 is TGTGCCACCCAACCGCTGAGTGCAGGCTATGGCTACACCTTC.

This clonotype has a count of ten or more. The chain employs TRBV3-1 and TRBJ1-1, with D tentatively TRBD1 (5 bases). The CDR3 extends over 16 amino acids. The ends were cut back, 6 bases at V and 1 base at J, with 18 bases in the middle. Germline CDR1 reads LGHDT; CDR2 reads YNNKEL (reference sequence). CDR3 in amino acids: CASRQTRYDRNTEAFF. DNA for the CDR3: TGTGCCAGCAGACAAACGAGATACGACAGGAACACTGAAGCTTTCTTT. The full variable domain, in which reference TRBV3-1 and TRBJ1-1 provide the parts outside the CDR3, is DTAVSQTPKYLVTQMGNDKSIKCEQNLGHDTMYWYKQDSKKFLKIMFSYNNKELIINETVPNRFSPKSPDKAHLNLHINSLELGDSAVYFCASRQTRYDRNTEAFFGQGTRLTVV.

This clonotype was counted between two and nine times. This rearrangement joins TRBV2 to TRBJ2-2; D is undetermined. The V gene lost 8 bases and the J gene lost 4 bases, with 14 bases spanning the gap. This CDR3 spans 14 amino acids. CDR1 SNHLY and CDR2 FYNNEI come from the germline V gene. This chain's CDR3 is CASDSRVGTGELFF. The CDR3 bases are TGTGCCAGCGATAGTAGGGTCGGCACCGGGGAGCTGTTTTTT.

In its sample, this clonotype was seen a few times. The V call is TRBV2, the J call TRBJ2-7; D remains ambiguous. Germline values: CDR1 SNHLY, CDR2 FYNNEI. With 5 bases removed from V and 2 bases from J, the gap between germline ends came to 7 bases. CDR3 size: 12 residues. CDR3 bases: TGTGCCAGCAGTTACGTACCCTACGAGCAGTACGTC. Translation: CASSYVPYEQYV.

The V gene is TRBV7-2, the J gene TRBJ1-5; a possible D gene is TRBD1 (6 bases). V was shortened by 5 bases and J by 5 bases, with 19 bases between the two germline ends. The CDR3 is 16 amino acids. The germline gives CDR1 SGHTA, CDR2 FQGNSA. CDR3 sequence reads: CASSPKVGADDQPQHF. As DNA, the CDR3 is TGTGCCAGCAGCCCCAAGGTGGGGGCGGACGATCAGCCCCAGCATTTT.

J is TRBJ1-3 and V is TRBV5-5; D is undetermined. CDR3 length equals 15 residues. CDR1 is SGHKS and CDR2 is YYEKEE in the germline V gene (reference sequence). Between the trimmed V and J ends, which lost 3 bases and 0 bases, there was a span of 10 bases. As DNA, the CDR3 is TGTGCCAGCAGCTACGACCGAAGCTCTGGAAACACCATATATTTT. This encodes CASSYDRSSGNTIYF.

The chain employs TRBV12-3 or TRBV12-4 and TRBJ2-1, with D tentatively TRBD1 or TRBD2 (5 bases each). Deletions cut 7 bases from V and 2 bases from J, with 12 bases between. The CDR3 has 14 residues. The CDR3 sequence: CASIRDATYNEQFF. DNA of the CDR3: TGTGCCAGCATCCGGGACGCGACCTACAATGAGCAGTTCTTC.

This clonotype has more than one count but fewer than ten. This chain links TRBV11-2 with TRBJ2-3, with 10 bases lining up with TRBD2. CDR1 and CDR2 from the germline V gene are SGHAT and FQNNGV. The CDR3 length is 15 residues. V was pared by 5 bases and J by 10 bases, with 12 bases of the junction left unmatched. CDR3 sequence: CASSKTSGSLGAQYF. DNA of the CDR3: TGTGCCAGCAGCAAGACTAGCGGGTCCCTGGGTGCGCAGTATTTT.

The V and J genes are TRBV18 and TRBJ2-7, with 13 nucleotides matching TRBD2. The CDR3 is 15 amino acids. CDR1 and CDR2 (germline): KGHSH, LQKENI. With 5 bases clipped from V and 6 bases from J, the junction kept 7 bases outside the gene matches. CDR3 nucleotide sequence: TGTGCCAGCTCAACGACTAGCGGGGGGTCGCCCGAGCAGTACTTC. The encoded protein is CASSTTSGGSPEQYF. The full variable domain, completed using reference TRBV18 and TRBJ2-7, is NAGVMQNPRHLVRRRGQEARLRCSPMKGHSHVYWYRQLPEEGLKFMVYLQKENIIDESGMPKERFSAEFPKEGPSILRIQQVVRGDSAAYFCASSTTSGGSPEQYFGPGTRLTVT.

CDR3 protein: CASSQVSASGYDNEQFF. DNA of the CDR3: TGCGCCAGCAGCCAAGTGTCGGCTAGCGGGTATGACAATGAGCAGTTCTTC. The rearrangement links TRBV4-3 to TRBJ2-1; TRBD2 agrees at 8 bases. The length of the CDR3 is 17 residues. CDR1 and CDR2 (germline): LGHNA, YSLEER. The J segment lost 5 bases and the V segment lost 1 base, leaving 10 bases of the junction unmatched.

This rearrangement joins TRBV20-1 to TRBJ1-5; 7 nucleotides agree with TRBD1. Germline values: CDR1 DFQATT, CDR2 SNEGSKA (reference sequence). V trimming: 5 bases; J trimming: 0 bases; junction bases outside the gene matches: 7. The CDR3 spans 15 residues. The CDR3 DNA sequence: TGCAGTGCTCCCAGACAGGGCTATAGCAATCAGCCCCAGCATTTT. Amino acids: CSAPRQGYSNQPQHF.

This clonotype has at least ten counts. The genes are TRBV6-6 and TRBJ1-2; D gene ambiguous. Germline loops: CDR1 MNHNY, CDR2 SVGAGI (reference sequence). With 2 bases removed from V and 4 bases from J, the gap between germline ends came to 5 bases. The CDR3 extends over 12 amino acids. This CDR3 is CASSYTAYGYTF. For the CDR3, the DNA is TGTGCCAGCAGTTACACTGCCTATGGCTACACCTTC.

This clonotype was seen only a few times. The chain carries TRBV5-1 and TRBJ2-3; perhaps D is TRBD1 or TRBD2 (6 bases each). This CDR3 has 15 residues. Trimming took off 0 bases at V and 6 bases at J, with 14 bases between the two ends. The germline V gene encodes CDR1 SGHRS and CDR2 YFSETQ. CDR3 sequence reads: CASSLGRTGADTQYF. For the CDR3, the DNA is TGCGCCAGCAGCTTGGGGAGAACGGGGGCCGATACGCAGTATTTT.